This TCR beta chain appears in the sequencing data of a study of T cells in Graves' hyperthyroidism and ophthalmopathy. PBMCs were collected from an approximately 10 ml volume of fresh peripheral blood. Amplified TCR beta CDR3 regions came from RNA transcripts. First-round RT-PCR of the TCR CDR3 relied on the HTBI primer set. MiXCR was run by TCRdb on the multiplex PCR reads, yielding one entry per CDR3 protein. This sample has fewer than 800,000 distinct CDR3 sequences, with less than 20% found just once. The germline V gene has CDR1 SGHKS and CDR2 YYEKEE (reference sequence). The length of the CDR3 is 14 residues. With 3 bases removed from V and 5 bases from J, the gap between germline ends came to 13 bases.

Sequencing used blood. The chain couples TRBV5-5 to TRBJ2-3; D call uncertain. The sequence came from a man between 18 and 35 years old with Graves' hyperthyroidism. The chain's CDR3 is CASSSLKAGDTQYF. DNA of the CDR3: TGTGCCAGCAGCTCGTTAAAGGCTGGAGATACGCAGTATTTT. The variable domain in full, completed from reference TRBV5-5 and TRBJ2-3, reads DAGVTQSPTHLIKTRGQQVTLRCSPISGHKSVSWYQQVLGQGPQFIFQYYEKEERGRGNFPDRFSARQFPNYSSELNVNALLLGDSALYLCASSSLKAGDTQYFGPGTRLTVL.